Described below is a single TCR beta chain sequence and its context. Running of the assay took place at deep level. Per sorted-subset replicate PCR, input was approximately 210 ng DNA, representing 30,000 to 35,000 T cell genomes. Only in-frame clones appear in the TCRdb table, and some are missing; sequencing was by immunoSEQ multiplex PCR. The data show about 2 million clones, just under 95% seen once. The data originate from a study of shared clonotypes between healthy human individuals. For the study at large: Donors consisted of two women and a few men between 18 and 49.

CD8 cells classed as naive were CD45RO-negative and positively selected for CCR7, excluding terminally differentiated effector memory CD45RA+ cells. Each donor was a Caucasian adult residing in Nashville, Tennessee. Sequencing was done on a sample of naive CD8+ T cells sorted from blood. This TCR came from a young man in good health.

Written as DNA, the CDR3 is TGTGCCAGCAGTTACGTTGAAGGCACTGAAGCTTTCTTT. It specifies CASSYVEGTEAFF. This sequence joins TRBV6-6 and TRBJ1-1; D not certain. The CDR3 sequence is 13 residues long. CDR1 MNHNY and CDR2 SVGAGI come from the germline V gene (reference sequence). V was pared by 2 bases and J by 4 bases, with 8 bases between.